The 18 T cell receptor beta chains listed next were all sequenced from one sample in a study of Graves' ophthalmopathy and Graves' hyperthyroidism. TCR beta CDR3 amplification used RNA transcripts. The workflow started with a first-round RT-PCR run with HTBI primers and then moved on to a second-round multiplex PCR. TCRdb re-called the multiplex PCR reads through MiXCR, storing one row per CDR3 protein. The sample holds over a million distinct CDR3 sequences, 35% to 40% seen once. The sequencing sample was made of peripheral blood or thyroid tissue (not recorded which). Receptor source: an adult man with Graves' hyperthyroidism.

This clonotype was seen repeatedly, ten times or more. This chain uses TRBV20-1 with TRBJ2-5; D perhaps matches TRBD2 (6 bases). Per germline, CDR1 DFQATT and CDR2 SNEGSKA (reference sequence). This CDR3 spans 13 amino acids. Between the trimmed V and J ends, which lost 6 bases and 5 bases, there was a span of 16 bases. CDR3 region: CSAGTGVWETQYF. The CDR3 DNA is TGCAGTGCGGGGACGGGGGTGTGGGAGACCCAGTACTTC.

The CDR3 region has the DNA TGTGCCAGCAGCGCTGGGACAGGTAATGGACTCTATGGCTACACCTTC. It codes for CASSAGTGNGLYGYTF. The chain is built from TRBV9 and TRBJ1-2; TRBD1 matches 8 bases. The CDR3 is 16 residues long. V lost 3 bases, J lost 4 bases, and 11 bases stayed unmatched. Germline CDR1 SGDLS, CDR2 YYNGEE.

The chain uses TRBV29-1 and TRBJ1-2; a possible D gene is TRBD1 (6 bases). The CDR3 runs 11 residues. V was shortened by 7 bases and J by 8 bases, with 14 bases between the two germline ends. The germline gives CDR1 SQVTM, CDR2 ANQGSEA. CDR3 protein: CSGGGSRGYTF. In DNA form, the CDR3 reads TGCAGCGGAGGGGGATCTAGGGGCTACACCTTC.

The sample holds many counts of this clonotype. V gene TRBV25-1 combines with J gene TRBJ1-3; D is ambiguous. V lost 3 bases and J lost 0, with 6 bases in between. In germline, CDR1 is MGHDK, CDR2 SYGVNS. There are 14 residues in the CDR3. The DNA of the CDR3 is TGTGCCAGCAGTGACACCAACTCTGGAAACACCATATATTTT. Translation gives CASSDTNSGNTIYF.

A note on this clonotype: It may be a read error: a sequence one base away is much more abundant. V gene TRBV19 combines with J gene TRBJ1-2, with D maybe TRBD1 (6 bases). Germline loops: CDR1 LNHDA, CDR2 SQIVND (reference sequence). This CDR3 is built from 15 residues. The CDR3 region has the DNA TGTGCCAGTAGTATTTCCCCGGGACACGTCGGTGGCTGCACCTTC. Its translation is CASSISPGHVGGCTF. The full variable domain, completed using reference TRBV19 and TRBJ1-2, is DGGITQSPKYLFRKEGQNVTLSCEQNLNHDAMYWYRQDPGQGLRLIYYSQIVNDFQKGDIAEGYSVSREKKESFPLTVTSAQKNPTAFYLCASSISPGHVGGCTFGSGTRLTVV.

A remark on this clonotype: Relative to the germline gene, one junction end is altered; a read error may explain this. The J gene is TRBJ2-5, the V gene TRBV2, with D possibly TRBD2 on 6 matching bases. The germline CDR1 and CDR2 sequences are SNHLY and FYNNEI. The CDR3 has 16 amino acids. The CDR3 nucleotides are TGTGCCTGCAGTGCGGGCGACGGAGGACTACAAGAGACCCAGTACTTC. Translation gives CACSAGDGGLQETQYF. The full variable domain, completed using reference TRBV2 and TRBJ2-5, is EPEVTQTPSHQVTQMGQEVILRCVPISNHLYFYWYRQILGQKVEFLVSFYNNEISEKSEIFDDQFSVERPDGSNFTLKIRSTKLEDSAMYFCACSAGDGGLQETQYFGPGTRLLVL.

This clonotype was counted between two and nine times. CDR3 residues: CATSDSGLAAYEQYF. CDR3 DNA: TGTGCCACCAGTGACTCTGGACTAGCGGCCTACGAGCAGTACTTC. The chain carries TRBV24-1 and TRBJ2-7; TRBD2 agrees at 10 bases. The CDR3 loop spans 15 amino acids. Germline CDR1 reads KGHDR; CDR2 reads SFDVKD. Germline trimming cut 4 bases from V and 2 bases from J; bases unmatched to any gene: 4.

The chain employs TRBV7-9 and TRBJ1-3, with TRBD1 as a possible D gene (6 bases). CDR1 and CDR2 (germline): SEHNR, FQNEAQ (reference sequence). The CDR3 runs to 12 residues. The ends were cut back, 5 bases at V and 10 bases at J, with 12 bases in the middle. Here the CDR3 reads CASSVEGGTIYF. The CDR3 DNA sequence: TGTGCCAGCAGCGTGGAGGGGGGGACCATATATTTT. The whole variable domain, remainder taken from reference TRBV7-9 and TRBJ1-3, is DTGVSQNPRHKITKRGQNVTFRCDPISEHNRLYWYRQTLGQGPEFLTYFQNEAQLEKSRLLSDRFSAERPKGSFSTLEIQRTEQGDSAMYLCASSVEGGTIYFGEGSWLTVV.

This clonotype is a singleton in its sample. Just one base apart from a much larger clone, this may be a read error. The CDR3 sequence is CAISNLVEGPIEQYF. The DNA for the CDR3 is TGTGCCATCAGTAACCTAGTCGAGGGTCCAATCGAGCAGTACTTC. The J gene is TRBJ2-7, the V gene TRBV10-3, with a tentative D call TRBD2 (5 bases). The CDR3 covers 15 residues. Germline V lookup: CDR1 ENHRY, CDR2 SYGVKD. With 5 bases removed from V and 6 bases from J, the gap between germline ends came to 20 bases.

This clonotype has at least ten counts. The rearrangement joins TRBV5-1 to TRBJ2-6; 7 bases line up with TRBD1. Unmatched junction bases numbered 7, after V lost 1 base and J lost 0 bases. The CDR3 contains 18 residues. The germline CDR1 and CDR2 sequences are SGHRS and YFSETQ. The CDR3 sequence is CASSLRGPGGSGANVLTF. The CDR3 DNA reads as TGCGCCAGCAGCTTGCGCGGTCCAGGGGGCTCTGGGGCCAACGTCCTGACTTTC.

This clonotype was seen repeatedly, ten times or more. The chain is built from TRBV2 and TRBJ1-5, with TRBD1 matching over 8 bases. Unmatched junction bases numbered 4, after V lost 8 bases and J lost 4 bases. This CDR3 has 13 residues. Per the germline V gene, CDR1 is SNHLY and CDR2 is FYNNEI. The CDR3 nucleotides are TGTGCCAGCCACGACAGGGGTAATCAGCCCCAGCATTTT. It codes for CASHDRGNQPQHF.

The chain carries TRBV29-1 and TRBJ2-1, with 11 bases that match TRBD2. Per germline, CDR1 SQVTM and CDR2 ANQGSEA. CDR3 length equals 16 residues. The V gene end was trimmed by 7 bases and the J gene end by 0 bases; junction bases not matched to a gene: 8. CDR3 sequence (DNA): TGCAGCGGCTACGCGGGACTAGCGGTCTCCTACAATGAGCAGTTCTTC. Amino acids: CSGYAGLAVSYNEQFF.

CDR3 coding DNA: TGCAGTGCTAATAACCCGGGCACTAGGAATTCACCCCTCCACTTT. Translation gives CSANNPGTRNSPLHF. The chain has TRBV20-1 and TRBJ1-6, with no clear D. This CDR3 is 15 amino acids long. V was cut by 4 bases and J by 7 bases, with 17 bases left in between. Germline CDR1 is DFQATT and CDR2 is SNEGSKA (reference sequence).

About this clonotype: An end of the junction differs from the germline gene, which may be a read error. The CDR3 loop reads CASSLRASQGTQYF. The CDR3 DNA follows: TGCGCCAGCAGCCTTCGGGCCTCACAAGGGACCCAGTACTTC. This sequence joins TRBV24-1 and TRBJ2-5, with D uncertain. CDR3 size: 14 residues. CDR1 is KGHDR and CDR2 is SFDVKD in the germline V gene.

The V call is TRBV7-9, the J call TRBJ2-7, with D perhaps TRBD1 (6 bases). The CDR3 has 15 amino acids. V gave up 6 bases and J gave up 5 bases, with 20 bases separating them. CDR1 and CDR2 (germline): SEHNR, FQNEAQ (reference sequence). In nucleotides, the CDR3 is TGTGCCAGCAGTTTCTCAGGGGCGTCGTTCGACGAGCAGTACTTC. Protein: CASSFSGASFDEQYF.

This clonotype was found many times. V usage is TRBV6-5 and J usage is TRBJ1-6; D gene uncertain. The CDR3 runs to 13 residues. The germline V and J ends were trimmed by 2 bases and 9 bases, with 8 bases remaining between them. The germline V gene has CDR1 MNHEY and CDR2 SVGAGI. The CDR3 loop reads CASSYLGGSPLHF. DNA for the CDR3: TGTGCCAGCAGTTACCTCGGCGGTTCACCCCTCCACTTT.

The genes are TRBV3-1 and TRBJ1-2; D call uncertain. Between the trimmed V and J ends, which lost 0 bases and 5 bases, there was a span of 10 bases. CDR1 and CDR2 from the germline V gene are LGHDT and YNNKEL (reference sequence). The CDR3 spans 14 residues. The CDR3, as DNA: TGTGCCAGCAGCCAAGATATGAGGGAGTATGGCTACACCTTC. Residues: CASSQDMREYGYTF.

This chain links TRBV6-5 with TRBJ1-4; D possibly corresponds to TRBD1 (5 bases). Germline CDR1 is MNHEY and CDR2 is SVGAGI. The CDR3 totals 16 residues. V lost 8 bases and J lost 3, with 19 bases in between. The CDR3 protein is CASGRATFRANEKLFF. CDR3 nucleotides: TGTGCCAGCGGCAGGGCTACGTTTCGGGCTAATGAAAAACTGTTTTTT.